The rows below give T cell receptor beta chains drawn from one sample of a study of a mutant IDH1 vaccine in newly diagnosed glioma. No antigen has been assigned to these receptors. TCRdb's table, derived via immunoSEQ multiplex PCR, lists solely in-frame clones and lacks some. The sample has roughly 35,000 clones, 75% seen once. Material: PBMCs, obtained from a glioma patient whose treatment included an IDH1 peptide vaccine. These receptors were obtained from a man aged 35 to 55 with glioma. Each CDR3 is given with its conserved first and last residue. The order of the fields is D gene, clone size, V gene, J gene, CDR3 protein, CDR3 DNA. D genes are given only for firm matches. Size is stated for part of the rows, as once, few or many counts, or as a class when the clone is expanded.

d_call: .
clone_size: .
v_call: TRBV4-3
j_call: TRBJ2-3
cdr3_aa: CASSPRLNPSFGGSTDTQYF
cdr3_nt: TGCGCCAGCAGCCCTCGCCTTAACCCCTCATTCGGGGGAAGCACAGATACGCAGTATTTT

d_call: .
clone_size: .
v_call: TRBV12-5
j_call: TRBJ2-1
cdr3_aa: CASGSGTDSYNEQFF
cdr3_nt: TGTGCTAGTGGTTCCGGGACCGATTCCTACAATGAGCAGTTCTTC

d_call: TRBD1
clone_size: .
v_call: TRBV11-2
j_call: TRBJ1-2
cdr3_aa: CASSYTGTGNYGYTF
cdr3_nt: TGTGCCAGCAGCTACACCGGGACAGGGAACTATGGCTACACCTTC

d_call: .
clone_size: .
v_call: TRBV12-2
j_call: TRBJ2-3
cdr3_aa: CASRQAGERGWFSTDTQYF
cdr3_nt: TGTGCAAGTCGCCAAGCGGGAGAACGGGGGTGGTTTAGCACAGATACGCAGTATTTT

d_call: TRBD1
clone_size: .
v_call: TRBV27
j_call: TRBJ2-3
cdr3_aa: CASTDYLRTGIGTQYF
cdr3_nt: TGTGCCAGCACCGATTACCTCAGGACAGGGATCGGTACGCAGTATTTT

d_call: .
clone_size: large
v_call: TRBV5-1
j_call: TRBJ1-2
cdr3_aa: CASSFPGHYGYTF
cdr3_nt: TGCGCCAGCAGCTTCCCTGGGCACTATGGCTACACCTTC

d_call: TRBD1
clone_size: .
v_call: TRBV5-5
j_call: TRBJ2-1
cdr3_aa: CASSPGTGRHEQFF
cdr3_nt: TGTGCCAGCAGCCCCGGGACAGGGCGTCATGAGCAGTTCTTC

d_call: .
clone_size: .
v_call: TRBV11-3
j_call: TRBJ1-1
cdr3_aa: CASSLDQDSAEAFF
cdr3_nt: TGTGCCAGCAGCTTAGATCAGGATAGCGCTGAAGCTTTCTTT

d_call: .
clone_size: .
v_call: TRBV11-2
j_call: TRBJ2-1
cdr3_aa: CASSLPGLLYNEQFF
cdr3_nt: TGTGCCAGCAGCCTGCCGGGACTGCTGTACAATGAGCAGTTCTTC

d_call: TRBD2
clone_size: .
v_call: TRBV6-6
j_call: TRBJ2-5
cdr3_aa: CASGGDGSTDF
cdr3_nt: TGTGCCAGCGGGGGGGACGGTTCGACAGACTTC

d_call: .
clone_size: .
v_call: TRBV5-1
j_call: TRBJ2-7
cdr3_aa: CASSSYSGAGGYEQYF
cdr3_nt: TGCGCCAGCAGCTCCTATTCCGGGGCAGGCGGCTACGAGCAGTACTTC

d_call: .
clone_size: .
v_call: TRBV19
j_call: TRBJ2-5
cdr3_aa: CASSLRGRGETQYF
cdr3_nt: TGTGCCAGTAGTTTAAGGGGTCGGGGAGAGACCCAGTACTTC

d_call: TRBD2
clone_size: once
v_call: TRBV6-6
j_call: TRBJ2-3
cdr3_aa: CASSYSAGGPDTQYF
cdr3_nt: TGTGCCAGCAGTTACAGTGCGGGAGGGCCCGATACGCAGTATTTT

d_call: .
clone_size: .
v_call: TRBV11-2
j_call: TRBJ2-3
cdr3_aa: CASSLGPATDTQYF
cdr3_nt: TGTGCCAGCAGCCTCGGACCAGCGACAGATACGCAGTATTTT

d_call: .
clone_size: once
v_call: TRBV11-2
j_call: TRBJ2-3
cdr3_aa: CASSPPGPDTQYF
cdr3_nt: TGTGCCAGCAGCCCCCCAGGGCCGGATACGCAGTATTTT

d_call: TRBD1
clone_size: .
v_call: TRBV6-5
j_call: TRBJ1-1
cdr3_aa: CASSTWDRLNTEAFF
cdr3_nt: TGTGCCAGCAGTACCTGGGACAGGCTAAACACTGAAGCTTTCTTT

d_call: .
clone_size: .
v_call: TRBV19
j_call: TRBJ2-3
cdr3_aa: CASSTGNADTQYF
cdr3_nt: TGTGCCAGTAGTACGGGGAACGCAGATACGCAGTATTTT

d_call: TRBD2
clone_size: .
v_call: TRBV19
j_call: TRBJ2-6
cdr3_aa: CASSSGNPGANVLTF
cdr3_nt: TGTGCCAGTTCTAGCGGGAATCCTGGGGCCAACGTCCTGACTTTC